This TCR beta chain was sequenced in a study of read filtering for tumor transcriptome and immune sequencing. Study overall: Revised staging placed roughly 8 patients in R-ISS I, about 15 in II, about seven in III.

Molecular barcoded adaptors covering alpha/delta and beta/gamma chains were used on approximately 400 ng RNA. TCRdb independently ran MiXCR on the reads; one entry per CDR3 protein. This repertoire shows 100,000 to 150,000 distinct CDR3 sequences, roughly 13% found once; its top ten account for around 10%. V shed 7 bases, J shed 6 bases, and the junction held 7 bases outside the gene matches. Germline V gene data show CDR1 as GTSNPN and CDR2 as SVGIG (reference sequence). The CDR3 is 14 residues long. There are many counts of this clonotype. At the time of active disease, bone marrow was collected from every patient.

Sequencing was performed on a population of CD138-negative cells sorted from bone marrow. The chain has TRBV30 and TRBJ2-2, with 11 nucleotides matching TRBD2. This receptor was identified in a donor aged 40 or older with multiple myeloma. Here the CDR3 reads CAFLSGRAPGELFF. The CDR3, as DNA: TGTGCCTTTCTTAGCGGGAGGGCCCCCGGGGAGCTGTTTTTT.